In its sample, the clone carrying this TCR beta chain was seen a few times. What it binds is unknown. The data stem from a study of cytomegalovirus exposure and HLA in healthy donors. Findings and limits, study-wide: Later analysis suggested links between common viral pathogens and several top significant clusters. Sequencing had likely introduced a cluster of highly shared sequence variants as an artifact.

Germline CDR1 is SEHNR and CDR2 is FQNEAQ (reference sequence). This CDR3 spans 14 amino acids. Trimming removed 1 base at V and 1 base at J, with 8 bases between. With 60 Vbeta and 13 Jbeta primers, the PCR was carried out. The table came from immunoSEQ multiplex PCR; TCRdb's copy has only in-frame clones and leaves some out. The repertoire holds around 97,000 clones, less than 10% seen once, with around 4.9% in the top ten. This chain joins TRBV7-9 and TRBJ2-7; possible D gene TRBD1, 5 bases. The source is a man aged 50 or older in good health and CMV-seropositive. Sequencing used PBMCs. CDR3 protein: CASSLGRTSYEQYF. In nucleotides, the CDR3 is TGTGCCAGCAGCTTAGGTCGGACATCCTACGAGCAGTACTTC. Combining the CDR3 with reference TRBV7-9 and TRBJ2-7 gives the whole variable domain DTGVSQNPRHKITKRGQNVTFRCDPISEHNRLYWYRQTLGQGPEFLTYFQNEAQLEKSRLLSDRFSAERPKGSFSTLEIQRTEQGDSAMYLCASSLGRTSYEQYFGPGTRLTVT.